The TCR beta chain described here comes from a study of a mutant IDH1 vaccine in newly diagnosed glioma. Study-level background: Vaccines began 4-6 weeks after radiotherapy alone, or with temozolomide cycles. V12 fell at week 35 and V13, the study end, at week 47. Treated individuals were around 60% male and roughly 40% female, averaging roughly 38 years of age.

Indicated time point: week 47, end of study. Each dose of the vaccine consisted of 300 ug of mutant IDH1 20-mer peptide, with topical imiquimod. New IDH1-mutant, ATRX-lost WHO grade 3 or 4 astrocytomas occurred in donors. Clones were sequenced by immunoSEQ multiplex PCR, and TCRdb holds only the in-frame ones, with some missing. The table shows tens of thousands of clones, with about 71% occurring only once. V lost 1 base to trimming and J lost 2 bases, with 9 bases between them. The CDR3 is 14 amino acids. Germline-derived CDR1 and CDR2 are MNHEY and SMNVEV (reference sequence). To note about this clone: No antigen is known for it.

This TCR was recovered from a man aged 50-60 years with glioma. Here the sequenced sample was PBMCs, taken from a glioma patient whose treatment included an IDH1 peptide vaccine. The V call is TRBV27, the J call TRBJ2-7; D unclear. This chain's CDR3 is CASSLFTPTYEQYF. In DNA form, the CDR3 reads TGTGCCAGCAGTTTATTTACCCCGACCTACGAGCAGTACTTC.